The 8 T cell receptor beta chains reported below all come from one sample, sequenced in a study of blood T cell repertoires in COVID-19. Clones were sequenced by immunoSEQ multiplex PCR, and TCRdb holds only the in-frame ones, with some missing. Among 200,000 to 300,000 clones listed, roughly 86% were seen once. Material: PBMCs or T cells enriched from blood (not recorded which). Receptors originate from a woman aged 40 to 50 with acute COVID-19.

The V and J genes are TRBV7-2 and TRBJ1-2; D perhaps matches TRBD1 (5 bases). The ends were cut back, 6 bases at V and 4 bases at J, with 18 bases in the middle. This CDR3 has 15 residues. Germline V gene lookup returns CDR1 SGHTA and CDR2 FQGNSA. The CDR3 is CASRRVAQGGYGYTF. The CDR3 coding sequence is TGTGCCAGCAGACGTGTCGCGCAGGGTGGCTATGGCTACACCTTC.

This sequence joins TRBV18 and TRBJ2-5, with a weak D call TRBD1 (5 bases). Germline CDR1 reads KGHSH; CDR2 reads LQKENI. With 0 bases removed from V and 5 bases from J, the gap between germline ends came to 13 bases. This CDR3 has 15 amino acids. Written as DNA, the CDR3 is TGTGCCAGCTCACCACCAGGGGCAGCTAGGGAGACCCAGTACTTC. Translating it yields CASSPPGAARETQYF.

V usage is TRBV10-2 and J usage is TRBJ1-2; TRBD1 is a possible D gene (6 bases). V was trimmed by 10 bases and J by 8 bases, leaving 20 bases between them. The CDR3 is 13 residues long. Germline CDR1 reads WSHSY; CDR2 reads SAAADI. The CDR3 reads CATSPTGPKGYTF. In DNA form, the CDR3 reads TGCGCCACCAGCCCCACAGGGCCAAAAGGCTACACCTTC.

The chain links TRBV11-3 to TRBJ2-7, with 7 bases aligning to TRBD2. The CDR3 has 14 amino acids. Trimming took 6 bases from V and 4 from J; bases not matched to a gene: 9. Germline V gene sequence: CDR1 SGHNT, CDR2 YENEEA. DNA of the CDR3: TGTGCCAGCAGGTTCCTTGGGGGGGGGTACGAGCAGTACTTC. Amino acids: CASRFLGGGYEQYF.

The chain employs TRBV7-8 and TRBJ2-7; the D gene is possibly TRBD2 (5 bases). Between the trimmed V and J ends, which lost 0 bases and 0 bases, there was a span of 9 bases. The V gene's germline CDR1 is SGHVS and CDR2 FQNEAQ. The CDR3 runs 15 residues. The CDR3 loop reads CASSLATTSSYEQYF. The CDR3 DNA follows: TGTGCCAGCAGCTTAGCGACTACCAGCTCCTACGAGCAGTACTTC.

CDR3 sequence (DNA): TGTGCCAGCAGCCAGACGGGACTATCTATTCAGTACTTC. Amino acid sequence: CASSQTGLSIQYF. This chain connects TRBV7-6 to TRBJ2-7, with 7 bases identical to TRBD2. This CDR3 has 13 amino acids. Per the germline V gene, CDR1 is SGHVS and CDR2 is FNYEAQ. Losses at the gene ends were 5 bases for V and 10 bases for J; bases not matched to a gene: 11. The full variable domain, completed using reference TRBV7-6 and TRBJ2-7, is GAGVSQSPRYKVTKRGQDVALRCDPISGHVSLYWYRQALGQGPEFLTYFNYEAQQDKSGLPNDRFSAERPEGSISTLTIQRTEQRDSAMYRCASSQTGLSIQYFGPGTRLTVT.

V and J are TRBV19 and TRBJ2-1, with D possibly TRBD2 on 6 matching bases. V was trimmed by 3 bases and J by 5 bases, leaving 14 bases between them. Germline CDR1 reads LNHDA; CDR2 reads SQIVND (reference sequence). The CDR3 runs to 15 residues. The CDR3 spells CASSILGSENNEQFF. The CDR3 DNA reads as TGTGCCAGTAGTATTCTCGGGAGCGAAAACAATGAGCAGTTCTTC.

The gene calls are TRBV2 and TRBJ2-1; 14 positions match TRBD2. Germline V lookup: CDR1 SNHLY, CDR2 FYNNEI. This CDR3 has 19 residues. The junction had 11 bases not matched to a gene; V was cut back by 7 bases and J by 0 bases. The CDR3 sequence: CASTLGLAGGGSSYNEQFF. The CDR3 DNA reads TGTGCCAGCACCCTCGGACTAGCGGGAGGCGGGAGCTCCTACAATGAGCAGTTCTTC. The full variable domain, its missing parts supplied by reference TRBV2 and TRBJ2-1, is EPEVTQTPSHQVTQMGQEVILRCVPISNHLYFYWYRQILGQKVEFLVSFYNNEISEKSEIFDDQFSVERPDGSNFTLKIRSTKLEDSAMYFCASTLGLAGGGSSYNEQFFGPGTRLTVL.